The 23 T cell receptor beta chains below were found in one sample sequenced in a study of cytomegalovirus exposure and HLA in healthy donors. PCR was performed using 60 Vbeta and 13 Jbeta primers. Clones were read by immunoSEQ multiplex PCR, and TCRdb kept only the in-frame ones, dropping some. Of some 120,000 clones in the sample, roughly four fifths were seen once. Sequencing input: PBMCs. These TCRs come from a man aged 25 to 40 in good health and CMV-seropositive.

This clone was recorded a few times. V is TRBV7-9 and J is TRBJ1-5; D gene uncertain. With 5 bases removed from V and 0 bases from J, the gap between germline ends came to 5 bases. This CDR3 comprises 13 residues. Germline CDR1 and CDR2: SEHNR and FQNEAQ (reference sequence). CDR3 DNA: TGTGCCAGCAGCGTTATTAGCAATCAGCCCCAGCATTTT. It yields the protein CASSVISNQPQHF.

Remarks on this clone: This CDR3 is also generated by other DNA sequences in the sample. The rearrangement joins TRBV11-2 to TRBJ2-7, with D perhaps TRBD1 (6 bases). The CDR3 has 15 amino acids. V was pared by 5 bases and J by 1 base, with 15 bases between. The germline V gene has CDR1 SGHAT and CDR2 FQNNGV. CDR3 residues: CASSPPGQLSYEQYF. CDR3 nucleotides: TGTGCCAGCAGCCCCCCAGGACAGCTATCCTACGAGCAGTACTTC.

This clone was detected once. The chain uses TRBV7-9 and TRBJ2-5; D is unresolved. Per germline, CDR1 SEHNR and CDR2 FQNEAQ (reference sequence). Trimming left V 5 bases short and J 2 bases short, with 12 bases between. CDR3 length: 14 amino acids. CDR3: CASSPRWAQETQYF. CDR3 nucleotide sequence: TGTGCCAGCAGCCCACGGTGGGCTCAAGAGACCCAGTACTTC.

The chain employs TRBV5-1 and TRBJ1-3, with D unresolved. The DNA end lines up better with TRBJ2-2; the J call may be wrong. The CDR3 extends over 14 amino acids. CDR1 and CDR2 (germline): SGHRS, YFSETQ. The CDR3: CASSQQPNTGELFF. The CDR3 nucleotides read TGCGCCAGCAGCCAACAACCGAACACCGGGGAGCTGTTTTTT.

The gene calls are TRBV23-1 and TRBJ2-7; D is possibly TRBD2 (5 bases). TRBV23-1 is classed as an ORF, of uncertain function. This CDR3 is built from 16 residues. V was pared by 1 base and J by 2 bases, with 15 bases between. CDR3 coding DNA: TGCGCCAGCAGTCAATACGAGGGAAGGTATCCCTACGAGCAGTACTTC. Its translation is CASSQYEGRYPYEQYF.

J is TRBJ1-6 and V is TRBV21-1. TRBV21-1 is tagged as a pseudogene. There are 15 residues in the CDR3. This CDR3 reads CASSKDREGNSPLHF. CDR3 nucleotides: TGTGCCAGCAGCAAAGACAGGGAGGGTAATTCACCCCTCCACTTT.

CDR3 residues: CASSLFGGHANNEQFF. The CDR3 DNA sequence: TGTGCCAGCAGCTTATTCGGAGGGCATGCCAATAATGAGCAGTTCTTC. This sequence joins TRBV7-8 and TRBJ2-1, with D possibly being TRBD2 (6 bases). Per germline, CDR1 SGHVS and CDR2 FQNEAQ. The CDR3 is 16 amino acids. Trimming removed 2 bases at V and 7 bases at J, with 18 bases between.

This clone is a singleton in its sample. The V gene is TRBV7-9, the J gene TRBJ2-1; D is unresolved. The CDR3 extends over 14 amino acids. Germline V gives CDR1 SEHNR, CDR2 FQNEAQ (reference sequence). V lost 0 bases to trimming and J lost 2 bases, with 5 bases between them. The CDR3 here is CASSLATAYNEQFF. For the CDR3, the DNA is TGTGCCAGCAGCTTAGCCACGGCCTACAATGAGCAGTTCTTC.

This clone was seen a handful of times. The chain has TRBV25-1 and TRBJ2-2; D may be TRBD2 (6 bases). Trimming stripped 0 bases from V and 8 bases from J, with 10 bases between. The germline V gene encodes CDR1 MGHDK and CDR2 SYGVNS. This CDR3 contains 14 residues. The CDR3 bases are TGTGCCAGCAGTGAATACGGGGGATTGGGGGAGCTGTTTTTT. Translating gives CASSEYGGLGELFF. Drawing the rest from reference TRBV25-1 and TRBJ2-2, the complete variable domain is EADIYQTPRYLVIGTGKKITLECSQTMGHDKMYWYQQDPGMELHLIHYSYGVNSTEKGDLSSESTVSRIRTEHFPLTLESARPSHTSQYLCASSEYGGLGELFFGEGSRLTVL.

CDR3 nucleotide sequence: TGTGCCAGCAGCCCGACAGGGATAGAGACCCAGTACTTC. It translates to CASSPTGIETQYF. The gene calls are TRBV7-9 and TRBJ2-5; 7 bases match TRBD1. The V segment lost 5 bases and the J segment 4 bases; nucleotides outside the gene matches: 4. The CDR3 consists of 13 residues. Germline lookup yields CDR1 SEHNR and CDR2 FQNEAQ (reference sequence).

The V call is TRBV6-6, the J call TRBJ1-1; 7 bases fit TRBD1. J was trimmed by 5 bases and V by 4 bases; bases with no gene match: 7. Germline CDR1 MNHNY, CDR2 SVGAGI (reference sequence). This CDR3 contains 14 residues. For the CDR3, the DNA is TGTGCCAGCAGTTCCCAGGGGGTCGGGACTGAAGCTTTCTTT. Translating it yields CASSSQGVGTEAFF.

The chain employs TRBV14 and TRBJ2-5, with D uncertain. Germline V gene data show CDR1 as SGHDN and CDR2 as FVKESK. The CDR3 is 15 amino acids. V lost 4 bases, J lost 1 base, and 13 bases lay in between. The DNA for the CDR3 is TGTGCCAGCAGCCTTTACACCGGGTTCCAAGAGACCCAGTACTTC. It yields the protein CASSLYTGFQETQYF.

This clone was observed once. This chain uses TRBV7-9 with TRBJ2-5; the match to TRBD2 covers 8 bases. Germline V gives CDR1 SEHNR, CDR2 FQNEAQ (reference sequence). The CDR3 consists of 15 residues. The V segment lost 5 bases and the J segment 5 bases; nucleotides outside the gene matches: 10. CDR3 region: CASSQWRTSWETQYF. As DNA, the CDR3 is TGTGCCAGCAGCCAGTGGCGGACTAGCTGGGAGACCCAGTACTTC.

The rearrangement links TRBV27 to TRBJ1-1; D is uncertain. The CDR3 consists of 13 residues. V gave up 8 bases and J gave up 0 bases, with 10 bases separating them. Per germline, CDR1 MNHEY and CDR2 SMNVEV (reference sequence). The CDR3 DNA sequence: TGTGCCAGCGTCGACAAAATGAACACTGAAGCTTTCTTT. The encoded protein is CASVDKMNTEAFF.

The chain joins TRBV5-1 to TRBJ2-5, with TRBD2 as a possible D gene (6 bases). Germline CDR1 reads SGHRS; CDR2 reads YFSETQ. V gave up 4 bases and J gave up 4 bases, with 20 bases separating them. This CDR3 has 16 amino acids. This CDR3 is CASSQSGLAYIETQYF. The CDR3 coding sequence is TGCGCCAGCAGCCAGTCCGGGCTAGCGTACATAGAGACCCAGTACTTC.

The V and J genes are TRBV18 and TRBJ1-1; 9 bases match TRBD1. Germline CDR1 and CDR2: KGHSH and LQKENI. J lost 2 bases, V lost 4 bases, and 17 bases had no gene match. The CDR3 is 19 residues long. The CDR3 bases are TGTGCCAGCTCACGCGAACAGGGGGCAGTTGGAAGGGGAAACACTGAAGCTTTCTTT. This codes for CASSREQGAVGRGNTEAFF.

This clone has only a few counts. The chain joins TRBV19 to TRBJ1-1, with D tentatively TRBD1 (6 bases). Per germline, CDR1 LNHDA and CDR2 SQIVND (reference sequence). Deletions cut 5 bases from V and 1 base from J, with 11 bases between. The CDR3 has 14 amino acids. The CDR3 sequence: CASSVTGRNTEAFF. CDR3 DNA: TGTGCCAGTAGTGTCACAGGGAGGAACACTGAAGCTTTCTTT.

This chain's CDR3 is CASSSQTGIATEAFF. CDR3 DNA: TGTGCCAGCAGCTCCCAGACAGGGATTGCGACTGAAGCTTTCTTT. This chain uses TRBV9 with TRBJ1-1, with 7 bases matching TRBD1. The CDR3 has 15 amino acids. Germline V gene lookup returns CDR1 SGDLS and CDR2 YYNGEE. V was clipped by 4 bases and J by 5 bases; unmatched bases: 11. Variable domain in full (rest from reference TRBV9 and TRBJ1-1): DSGVTQTPKHLITATGQRVTLRCSPRSGDLSVYWYQQSLDQGLQFLIQYYNGEERAKGNILERFSAQQFPDLHSELNLSSLELGDSALYFCASSSQTGIATEAFFGQGTRLTVV.

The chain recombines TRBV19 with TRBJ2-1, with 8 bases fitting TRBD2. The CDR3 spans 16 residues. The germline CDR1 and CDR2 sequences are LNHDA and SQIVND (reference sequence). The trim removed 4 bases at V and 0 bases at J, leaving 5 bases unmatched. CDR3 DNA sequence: TGTGCCAGTAGTAAGGGGCTAGCGGGCTCCTACAATGAGCAGTTCTTC. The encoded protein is CASSKGLAGSYNEQFF.

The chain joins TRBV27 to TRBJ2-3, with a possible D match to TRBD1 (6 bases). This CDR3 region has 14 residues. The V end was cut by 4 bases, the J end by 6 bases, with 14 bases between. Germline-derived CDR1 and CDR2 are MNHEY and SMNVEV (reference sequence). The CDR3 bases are TGTGCCAGCAGTTCCCACAGGGTAGGGGATACGCAGTATTTT. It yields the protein CASSSHRVGDTQYF.

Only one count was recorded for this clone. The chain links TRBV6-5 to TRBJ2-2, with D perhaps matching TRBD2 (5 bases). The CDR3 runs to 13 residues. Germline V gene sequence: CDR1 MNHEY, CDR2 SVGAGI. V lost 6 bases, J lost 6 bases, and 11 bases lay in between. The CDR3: CASRNPGAGELFF. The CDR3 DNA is TGTGCCAGCAGGAACCCCGGGGCCGGGGAGCTGTTTTTT.

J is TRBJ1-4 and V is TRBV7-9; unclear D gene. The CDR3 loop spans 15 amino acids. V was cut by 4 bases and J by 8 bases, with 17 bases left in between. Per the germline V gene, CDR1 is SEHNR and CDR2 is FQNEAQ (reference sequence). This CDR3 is CASSSDSFNSEKLFF. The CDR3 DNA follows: TGTGCCAGCAGCTCAGACTCGTTTAATTCGGAAAAACTGTTTTTT. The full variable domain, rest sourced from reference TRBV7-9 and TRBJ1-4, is DTGVSQNPRHKITKRGQNVTFRCDPISEHNRLYWYRQTLGQGPEFLTYFQNEAQLEKSRLLSDRFSAERPKGSFSTLEIQRTEQGDSAMYLCASSSDSFNSEKLFFGSGTQLSVL.

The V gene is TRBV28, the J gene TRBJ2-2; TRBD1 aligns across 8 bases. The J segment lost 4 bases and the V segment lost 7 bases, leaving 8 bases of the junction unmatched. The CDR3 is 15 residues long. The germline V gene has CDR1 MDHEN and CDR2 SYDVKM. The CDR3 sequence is CASTTNGQGTGELFF. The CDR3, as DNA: TGTGCCAGCACCACAAATGGACAGGGCACCGGGGAGCTGTTTTTT.